These T cell receptor beta chains were read from a single sample in a study of blood T cell repertoires in COVID-19. Assay: immunoSEQ multiplex PCR; the TCRdb copy retains only in-frame clones and omits some. The table has 200,000 to 250,000 clones, roughly 81% seen once; the top ten hold around 2.9%. The sequenced sample consisted of peripheral blood. The receptors stem from a man aged 45 to 65 who had recovered from COVID-19. Both conserved end residues are part of each CDR3. Fields, in order: D gene, J gene, V gene, clone size, CDR3 protein, CDR3 DNA. A D gene is named only where the DNA matches it firmly. Size is stated for part of the rows, as once, few or many counts, or as a class when the clone is expanded.

NA	TRBJ1-4	TRBV18	NA	CASSPRQVQGEKLFF	TGTGCCAGCTCACCGCGACAGGTTCAAGGTGAAAAACTGTTTTTT
TRBD1	TRBJ2-2	TRBV7-6	NA	CASSHRGPADTGELFF	TGTGCCAGCAGCCACAGGGGGCCCGCGGACACCGGGGAGCTGTTTTTT
TRBD1	TRBJ1-3	TRBV28	NA	CASSLTGYGNTIYF	TGTGCCAGCAGTTTGACAGGGTACGGAAACACCATATATTTT
NA	TRBJ1-3	TRBV6-6	NA	CASSYYRDGGNTIYF	TGTGCCAGCAGTTACTACAGGGACGGAGGAAACACCATATATTTT
TRBD1	TRBJ2-1	TRBV5-4	few	CASSRGTGGTYNEQFF	TGTGCCAGCAGCCGAGGGACAGGGGGAACCTACAATGAGCAGTTCTTC
TRBD1	TRBJ1-5	TRBV3-1/TRBV3-2	NA	CASSPYPGGYNQPQHF	TGTGCCAGCAGCCCGTACCCAGGGGGCTACAATCAGCCCCAGCATTTT
TRBD1	TRBJ2-7	TRBV5-4	NA	CASSPLGQGALKQYF	TGTGCCAGCAGCCCATTAGGACAGGGGGCGCTCAAGCAGTACTTC
NA	TRBJ1-2	TRBV7-2	few	CASSLAGIANYGYTF	TGTGCCAGCAGCCTCGCGGGAATAGCTAACTATGGCTACACCTTC
TRBD2	TRBJ2-1	TRBV27	NA	CASSLLGTSYNEQFF	TGTGCCAGCAGTTTATTAGGGACTAGCTACAATGAGCAGTTCTTC
NA	TRBJ1-2	TRBV2	NA	CASTRKKASANYGYTF	TGTGCCAGCACCCGGAAAAAGGCCTCAGCGAACTATGGCTACACCTTC
NA	TRBJ1-5	TRBV24-1	NA	CATSDSAQGNQPQHF	TGTGCCACCAGTGACTCAGCCCAGGGCAATCAGCCCCAGCATTTT
TRBD1	TRBJ2-5	TRBV5-1	NA	CASSLNDGTGEETQYF	TGCGCCAGCAGCTTGAACGATGGGACAGGGGAAGAGACCCAGTACTTC
NA	TRBJ2-7	TRBV11-2	NA	CASSWGHEFYEQYF	TGTGCCAGCAGCTGGGGACACGAATTTTACGAGCAGTACTTC
NA	TRBJ2-5	TRBV5-1	NA	CASTGGSETQYF	TGCGCCTCAACCGGCGGGTCTGAGACCCAGTACTTC
NA	TRBJ1-1	TRBV6-5	NA	CASTKRGRVNTEAFF	TGTGCCAGCACCAAAAGAGGGCGAGTGAACACTGAAGCTTTCTTT
NA	TRBJ2-5	TRBV3-1/TRBV3-2	NA	CASSQGGQTQYF	TGTGCCAGCAGCCAAGGCGGCCAGACCCAGTACTTC
TRBD1	TRBJ1-2	TRBV7-9	NA	CASSKGQGLGYGYTF	TGTGCCAGCAGCAAGGGACAGGGGCTAGGGTATGGCTACACCTTC